This TCR beta chain comes out of a study of CD8 T cells in Susac syndrome. Turning to the study itself: At the time their blood was drawn, patients with Susac syndrome were either therapy-naive, on corticosteroids (with some of them also receiving intravenous immunoglobulin), or on intravenous immunoglobulin alone.

The V gene's germline CDR1 is LGHNA and CDR2 YNFKEQ. This CDR3 contains 18 residues. Sequencing of TCR beta was performed on blood CD8+ T cells and on blood CD4+ T cells. cDNA came from approximately 0.5 to 1 ug RNA primed by random hexamers. MiXCR, run by TCRdb on the immunoSEQ multiplex PCR reads, gives a single entry per CDR3 protein. The sample has around 150,000 distinct CDR3 sequences; around 95% are singletons. The gene calls are TRBV4-2 and TRBJ2-1; D is possibly TRBD1 (6 bases). The specimen sequenced was CD8+ T cells from PBMCs. The source of this sequence is a human donor with Susac syndrome. The DNA of the CDR3 is TGTGCAGCAGGGGACCACGAGGTCAGACAAGCCAATTCGGATGAGCAGTTCTTC. It translates to CAAGDHEVRQANSDEQFF.